This paragraph reports one T cell receptor beta chain. There is no known antigen for this receptor. There are no base qualities to consult, and no much larger clone falls within one base. Sequencing was carried out with an Illumina NovaSeq 6000. Using 5'RACE with constant-segment primers, TCRalpha and TCRbeta cDNA libraries were constructed, with sample barcodes and unique molecular identifiers added in the process. RNA was extracted from every sample with Trizol reagent. The libraries were amplified in two PCR steps, and the second step added a second sample barcode and Illumina TruSeq adapters. Libraries were sequenced on an Illumina NovaSeq with 2 x 150 bp paired-end reads. Under the source paper's analysis protocol: Reads were demultiplexed and collapsed into UMI-guided consensus sequences with migec v1.2.7. Using mixcr v2.1.11, UMI consensuses were aligned to TRA and TRB V and J templates and then assembled into clonotypes. Expanded or contracted clonotypes were those called significant by both edgeR and NoisET, with noise models trained on biological replicates. edgeR calls used a false discovery rate-adjusted p below 0.01 and a log2 fold-change threshold of 1. PCA with hierarchical clustering of max-normalized trajectories of the 1000 most abundant clonotypes was used as exploratory dynamics analysis. Each responding clone was given a CD4 or CD8 phenotype based on the CD4+ and CD8+ repertoires, which had been sequenced separately. TCRdb reanalyzed the raw reads on its own, using fastp at Q25 for trimming and MiXCR for clone calling, and kept in-frame beta chains. One record per CDR3 amino acid sequence lists the most common genes and DNA. These V and J calls originate from TCRdb's pipeline instead of the authors' own analysis. A total of roughly 600,000 distinct CDR3 sequences appear in this sample, about a sixth of them only once. The ten largest make up approximately 12% of the sample.

This entry comes from a study of T-cell memory formation after mild COVID-19 (dated by TCRdb to the early 2020s). For context, the study as a whole: TCR sequence clusters from the two donors were largely donor specific. Longitudinal TCRalpha and TCRbeta repertoire sequencing tracked T-cell clones expanding and contracting after mild COVID-19 in two donors. The cohort was made up of two young adult volunteers, one female and one male, who were previously healthy. On the study overall, not on this receptor specifically: Clones that contracted from day 15 to 85 showed balanced CD4/CD8 phenotypes, whereas a second wave of clones that expanded from day 15 to 37 leaned towards CD4+. Contracting CD4+ clones appeared mostly in the CM and EM memory subsets, whereas CD8+ clones were enriched in EMRA. The study covered only a couple of mild cases, and larger cohorts including severe cases with pre-infection samples were considered necessary. Some responding clones were detected in pre-infection memory, which suggested that pre-existing cross-reactive memory T cells had joined the SARS-CoV-2 response. SARS-CoV-2 specificity of the second-wave clones peaking on day 37 was not confirmed.

Ficoll-Paque density gradient centrifugation was the method used to isolate PBMCs. The germline V gene encodes CDR1 LGHDT and CDR2 YNNKEL (reference sequence). Including the terminal cysteine and phenylalanine, the CDR3 comprises 14 residues. Only the CDR3 portion is preserved as DNA: 42 bases, with reading frame beginning at the first base. Trimming accounts for 1 base at V and 3 bases at J, while the number of junction bases matched to no gene is 2. The sequenced material came from PBMCs or a T cell subset sorted from them (not recorded which). The clonotype comes from an adult woman who had mild COVID-19 (a few samples of this study predate the infection). The sample titles of this study are shuffled in the database, so cell type and time point are left out; the donor was told from shared clones. This receptor chain uses TRBV3-1 and TRBJ1-1; the junction holds 7 bases that match TRBD1. The encoded CDR3 is CASSQVDRDTEAFF. The DNA reads as follows: TGTGCCAGCAGCCAAGTCGACAGGGACACTGAAGCTTTCTTT. The variable domain in full, with residues beyond the CDR3 obtained from the reference TRBV3-1 and TRBJ1-1 genes, is DTAVSQTPKYLVTQMGNDKSIKCEQNLGHDTMYWYKQDSKKFLKIMFSYNNKELIINETVPNRFSPKSPDKAHLNLHINSLELGDSAVYFCASSQVDRDTEAFFGQGTRLTVV.